The rows below give T cell receptor beta chains drawn from one sample of a study of identifying expanded T cells in peripheral blood. Generated by immunoSEQ multiplex PCR, the TCRdb table keeps only in-frame clones and is missing some. The data show around 85,000 clones, 88% seen once. The specimen was blood. These receptor sequences come from a person aged 18 to 75 in good health. CDR3s include the opening cysteine and the closing phenylalanine or tryptophan. D genes are given only for firm matches. Size values are once, few and many counts, or a class for expanded clones, and some rows have none.

v_call,clone_size,j_call,d_call,cdr3_aa,cdr3_nt
TRBV15,few,TRBJ1-2,.,CATSRVRQGGPDGYTF,TGTGCCACCAGCAGAGTGCGTCAGGGAGGGCCTGATGGCTACACCTTC
TRBV12-5,.,TRBJ2-3,TRBD2,CASGLVPGRGDTQYF,TGTGCTAGTGGTTTGGTACCGGGGAGGGGAGATACGCAGTATTTT
TRBV5-6,.,TRBJ2-2,TRBD1,CASSFLRTGSYVGELFF,TGTGCCAGCAGCTTCCTCCGGACAGGGTCGTATGTCGGGGAGCTGTTTTTT
TRBV5-5,.,TRBJ1-1,.,CASRQQDSQAFF,TGTGCCAGCAGACAACAGGACAGCCAAGCTTTCTTT
TRBV11-2,.,TRBJ2-1,.,CASSILPRANNEQFF,TGTGCCAGCAGCATACTCCCTCGCGCCAACAATGAGCAGTTCTTC
TRBV2,.,TRBJ2-1,.,CASIGNEQFF,TGTGCCAGCATCGGCAATGAGCAGTTCTTC
TRBV11-3,once,TRBJ2-7,TRBD2,CASSLGRGDEQYF,TGTGCCAGCAGCTTGGGGAGGGGTGACGAGCAGTACTTC
TRBV4-1,.,TRBJ1-1,.,CASSQDLVGGWPGAFF,TGCGCCAGCAGCCAAGATCTAGTCGGCGGCTGGCCAGGAGCTTTCTTT
TRBV25-1,few,TRBJ1-2,.,CASSGGGGYTF,TGTGCCAGCAGTGGGGGAGGAGGCTACACCTTC
TRBV19,.,TRBJ1-1,.,CASSWVGTEAFF,TGTGCCAGTAGTTGGGTTGGGACAGAAGCTTTCTTT
TRBV29-1,.,TRBJ1-1,.,CSLGVSTEAFF,TGCAGCCTGGGGGTCAGTACTGAAGCTTTCTTT
TRBV29-1,.,TRBJ1-2,TRBD1,CSVGDRGNYGYTF,TGCAGCGTTGGAGACAGGGGCAACTATGGCTACACCTTC
TRBV4-3,.,TRBJ2-7,TRBD1,CASSQLGTGGSYEQYF,TGCGCCAGCAGCCAACTTGGGACAGGGGGCTCCTACGAGCAGTACTTC
TRBV4-3,.,TRBJ2-1,.,CASSQDSGPGYNEQFF,TGCGCCAGCAGCCAAGACTCGGGACCTGGCTACAATGAGCAGTTCTTC
TRBV19,.,TRBJ1-2,TRBD1,CASSISTGGGYGYTF,TGTGCCAGTAGCATTAGCACAGGGGGCGGCTATGGCTACACCTTC
TRBV2,.,TRBJ2-1,TRBD2,CASSDRTSGLGEQFF,TGTGCCAGCAGTGATCGGACTAGCGGTCTGGGTGAGCAGTTCTTC
TRBV6-1,.,TRBJ2-5,.,CASSDRGRVLYETQYF,TGTGCCAGCAGTGACAGGGGCAGGGTCCTTTACGAGACCCAGTACTTC